This T cell receptor (beta chain) was captured by sequencing in a study of T cells in Graves' hyperthyroidism and ophthalmopathy. General study points: Most thyroid clonotypes with frequency above 0.001 were detected in blood.

Trimming left V 6 bases short and J 5 bases short, with 8 bases between. Germline V gene data show CDR1 as MNHNS and CDR2 as SASEGT. CDR3 length: 12 residues. Researchers defined stable Graves' hyperthyroidism as no ophthalmopathy progression within 18 months. Patients were aged 18 to 65, had disease duration under 2 months, and had newly diagnosed hyperthyroidism. Source material for PBMCs was over 8 ml fresh peripheral blood. RNA transcripts served as the template for amplifying TCR beta CDR3 regions. When the TCR CDR3 underwent first-round RT-PCR, the HTBI primer set was used. TCRdb re-analysed the multiplex PCR reads in MiXCR, keeping a single row per CDR3 protein. The sample yields 300,000 to 350,000 distinct CDR3 sequences, roughly 23% seen once. A remark on this clonotype: Its matching antigen is unknown.

Sequencing was performed on blood. The TCR was taken from a woman in her 50s with Graves' hyperthyroidism. The genes are TRBV6-1 and TRBJ1-5; D unresolved. DNA for the CDR3: TGTGCCAGCAGCCGTTTGGATCAGCCCCAGCATTTT. Residues: CASSRLDQPQHF.